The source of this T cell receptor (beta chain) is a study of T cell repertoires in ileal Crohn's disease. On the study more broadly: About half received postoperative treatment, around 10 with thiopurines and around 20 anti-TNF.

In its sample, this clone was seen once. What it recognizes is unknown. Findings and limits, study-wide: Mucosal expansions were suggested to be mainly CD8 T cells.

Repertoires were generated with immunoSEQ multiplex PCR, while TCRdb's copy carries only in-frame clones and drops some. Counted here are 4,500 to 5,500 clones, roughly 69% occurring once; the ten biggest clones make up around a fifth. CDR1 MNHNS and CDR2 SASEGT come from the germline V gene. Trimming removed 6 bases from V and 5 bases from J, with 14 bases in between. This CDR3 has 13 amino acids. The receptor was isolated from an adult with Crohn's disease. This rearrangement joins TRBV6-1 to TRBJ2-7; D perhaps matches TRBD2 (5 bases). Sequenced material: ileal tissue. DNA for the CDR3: TGTGCCAGCAGCGACGACGGAGGCCACGAGCAGTACTTC. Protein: CASSDDGGHEQYF.